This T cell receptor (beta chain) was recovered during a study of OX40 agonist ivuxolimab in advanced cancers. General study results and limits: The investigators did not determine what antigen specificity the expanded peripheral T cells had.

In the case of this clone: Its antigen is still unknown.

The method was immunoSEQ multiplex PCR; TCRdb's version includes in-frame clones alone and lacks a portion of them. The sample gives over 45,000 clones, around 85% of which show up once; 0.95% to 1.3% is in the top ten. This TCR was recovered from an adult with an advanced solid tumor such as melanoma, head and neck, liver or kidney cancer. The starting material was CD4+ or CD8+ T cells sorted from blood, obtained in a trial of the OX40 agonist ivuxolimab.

In DNA, the CDR3 is TGTGCCAGTACCTACGGGGCAGGGACCACTGAAGCTTTCTTT. Its translation: CASTYGAGTTEAFF. The gene calls are TRBV19 and TRBJ1-1, with D perhaps TRBD1 (5 bases). Germline CDR1 LNHDA, CDR2 SQIVND (reference sequence). The CDR3 has 14 amino acids. The V end was cut by 7 bases, the J end by 4 bases, with 16 bases between.